The 14 T cell receptor beta chains below come from one sample, sequenced in a study of blood T cell repertoires in COVID-19. Measured with immunoSEQ multiplex PCR; TCRdb has only the in-frame clones, and not every one. The data hold 43,000 or so clones, with around 86% observed a single time. Sequencing input: peripheral blood. The receptors shown here come from a man aged 55 to 69 with active COVID-19.

The chain couples TRBV9 to TRBJ1-1; maybe TRBD1 (6 bases). The germline V and J ends were trimmed by 4 bases and 1 base, with 17 bases remaining between them. The CDR3 has 16 residues. Germline loops: CDR1 SGDLS, CDR2 YYNGEE. In nucleotides, the CDR3 is TGTGCCAGCAGCCTTGGACAGAGTGCCAGGAACACTGAAGCTTTCTTT. Its translation: CASSLGQSARNTEAFF.

The rearrangement uses TRBV6-6 and TRBJ2-1; weak D call: TRBD2 (6 bases). Deletions cut 5 bases from V and 3 bases from J, with 14 bases between. Germline CDR1 is MNHNY and CDR2 is SVGAGI (reference sequence). This CDR3 has 15 residues. CDR3: CASSVLGGVYNEQFF. The DNA for the CDR3 is TGTGCCAGCAGTGTATTAGGCGGGGTCTACAATGAGCAGTTCTTC.

The J gene is TRBJ1-1, the V gene TRBV10-1; D perhaps matches TRBD1 (5 bases). V was pared by 2 bases and J by 4 bases, with 11 bases between. This CDR3 region has 14 residues. From germline, CDR1 is WNHNN and CDR2 SYGVQD (reference sequence). The CDR3 DNA reads as TGCGCCAGCAGTGAGGGTGGCGGGACCACTGAAGCTTTCTTT. Amino acid sequence: CASSEGGGTTEAFF.

The chain carries TRBV9 and TRBJ2-7, with TRBD2 identical over 13 bases. The germline gives CDR1 SGDLS, CDR2 YYNGEE. Losses at the gene ends were 3 bases for V and 5 bases for J; bases not matched to a gene: 5. The CDR3 extends over 15 amino acids. DNA for the CDR3: TGTGCCAGCAGCGCCGCAGGACTAGCGGGGGACGAGCAGTACTTC. This encodes CASSAAGLAGDEQYF.

The rearrangement links TRBV10-3 to TRBJ2-7; TRBD1 agrees at 7 bases. Germline lookup yields CDR1 ENHRY and CDR2 SYGVKD. J lost 1 base, V lost 4 bases, and 4 bases had no gene match. CDR3 size: 14 residues. The chain's CDR3 is CAISADRVSYEQYF. The CDR3, as DNA: TGTGCCATCAGTGCTGACAGGGTATCCTACGAGCAGTACTTC.

The chain has TRBV6-2 or TRBV6-3 and TRBJ2-1, with D tentatively TRBD2 (6 bases). Per germline, CDR1 MNHEY and CDR2 SVGEGT. This CDR3 has 14 residues. V was clipped by 6 bases and J by 4 bases, with 13 bases between them. In DNA, the CDR3 is TGTGCCAGCAGCCCCGGACTATCATACAATGAGCAGTTCTTC. Protein: CASSPGLSYNEQFF.

This clone was observed a single time. The chain employs TRBV7-3 and TRBJ2-3; TRBD2 matches 7 bases. The CDR3 covers 15 residues. CDR1 and CDR2 (germline): SGHTA, FQGTGA. Trimming took 3 bases from V and 4 from J; bases not matched to a gene: 7. The CDR3 region is CASSLGGSGADTQYF. The CDR3 region has the DNA TGTGCCAGCAGCTTGGGCGGGAGTGGGGCAGATACGCAGTATTTT.

A few counts support this clone. CDR3: CASSLRDKDYEQYF. The CDR3 coding sequence is TGCGCCAGCAGCCTTAGGGACAAGGACTACGAGCAGTACTTC. The chain has TRBV4-1 and TRBJ2-7; the D gene is possibly TRBD1 (6 bases). CDR1 is MGHRA and CDR2 is YSYEKL in the germline V gene. V gave up 4 bases and J gave up 3 bases, with 13 bases separating them. The CDR3 spans 14 residues.

The rearrangement links TRBV7-2 to TRBJ2-7; 11 bases are a match to TRBD1. Germline values: CDR1 SGHTA, CDR2 FQGNSA. Unmatched junction bases numbered 2, after V lost 2 bases and J lost 5 bases. The CDR3 consists of 14 residues. The CDR3 sequence is CASSLRDRGDEQYF. For the CDR3, the DNA is TGTGCCAGCAGCTTAAGGGACAGGGGGGACGAGCAGTACTTC.

The chain employs TRBV12-3 or TRBV12-4 and TRBJ2-7; the match to TRBD1 covers 7 bases. V shed 6 bases and J 3 bases; nucleotides not matched to a gene: 5. CDR3 length: 13 residues. DNA of the CDR3: TGTGCCAGCAGAACAGGGGCCCTCTACGAGCAGTACTTC. Amino acid sequence: CASRTGALYEQYF.

The V and J genes are TRBV7-3 and TRBJ2-1, with 8 bases identical to TRBD1. Germline V gene sequence: CDR1 SGHTA, CDR2 FQGTGA. The CDR3 runs 14 residues. V trimming: 5 bases; J trimming: 5 bases; junction bases outside the gene matches: 5. CDR3 amino acids: CASSLDRDHNEQFF. The CDR3 coding sequence is TGTGCCAGCAGCCTGGACAGGGACCACAATGAGCAGTTCTTC.

The chain employs TRBV5-5 and TRBJ2-2; TRBD1 aligns across 9 bases. Germline assignment: CDR1 SGHKS and CDR2 YYEKEE (reference sequence). The CDR3 has 14 residues. The V and J ends lost 7 bases and 5 bases, in that order; junction bases with no gene match: 6. The CDR3 region has the DNA TGTGCCAGCGGAGGACAGGGGAGGACCGGGGAGCTGTTTTTT. Protein: CASGGQGRTGELFF.

J is TRBJ2-3 and V is TRBV5-4; possible D gene TRBD1, 7 bases. Trimming cost V 6 bases and J 9 bases, with 20 bases left between them. Per the germline V gene, CDR1 is SGHNT and CDR2 is YYREEE (reference sequence). The CDR3 loop spans 14 amino acids. Here the CDR3 reads CASTGGVAGQTQYF. The DNA for the CDR3 is TGTGCCAGCACCGGAGGGGTGGCGGGACAGACGCAGTATTTT.

The gene calls are TRBV10-3 and TRBJ2-2; 7 bases are a match to TRBD2. CDR1 and CDR2 (germline): ENHRY, SYGVKD. The CDR3 covers 13 residues. V was pared by 8 bases and J by 1 base, with 1 base of the junction left unmatched. CDR3 nucleotides: TGTGCCATCGCTAGCGGGAACACCGGGGAGCTGTTTTTT. Translated, it gives CAIASGNTGELFF.